One sample yielded the 19 T cell receptor beta chains listed below, sequenced in a study of T cells in Graves' hyperthyroidism and ophthalmopathy. The investigators amplified TCR beta CDR3 regions from RNA transcripts. First-round RT-PCR with HTBI primers amplified the TCR CDR3 region. TCRdb re-derived calls from the multiplex PCR reads in MiXCR, one entry per CDR3 protein. Of about 840,000 distinct CDR3 sequences in the sample, 38% were seen once. Sequenced: blood. The receptors derive from a man aged 18 to 29 with Graves' hyperthyroidism.

V is TRBV2 and J is TRBJ2-5; 7 bases fit TRBD1. Germline loops: CDR1 SNHLY, CDR2 FYNNEI. There are 14 residues in the CDR3. With V trimmed by 11 bases and J by 5 bases, 14 bases remained unmatched. CDR3 sequence reads: CAAPGGQAMETQYF. CDR3 coding DNA: TGTGCCGCCCCGGGCGGACAGGCCATGGAGACCCAGTACTTC.

Remarks on this clonotype: A read error may be the cause here, since a much bigger clone is one base away. The chain uses TRBV7-6 and TRBJ1-1; tentative D call: TRBD1 (6 bases). Trimming removed 5 bases from V and 4 bases from J, with 14 bases in between. The CDR3 is 14 amino acids. Germline lookup yields CDR1 SGHVS and CDR2 FNYEAQ. CDR3 in amino acids: CASSPLPQGTEAFF. The CDR3 region has the DNA TGTGCCAGCAGCCCCCTGCCACAGGGCACTGAAGCTTTCTTT. The full variable domain, its missing parts supplied by reference TRBV7-6 and TRBJ1-1, is GAGVSQSPRYKVTKRGQDVALRCDPISGHVSLYWYRQALGQGPEFLTYFNYEAQQDKSGLPNDRFSAERPEGSISTLTIQRTEQRDSAMYRCASSPLPQGTEAFFGQGTRLTVV.

The rearrangement joins TRBV5-1 to TRBJ1-1; perhaps TRBD1 as D (6 bases). The CDR3 is 14 amino acids. Germline CDR1 and CDR2: SGHRS and YFSETQ. V gave up 7 bases and J gave up 3 bases, with 16 bases separating them. CDR3 DNA: TGCGCCAGCCAACGAAGTGGGGGCGACACTGAAGCTTTCTTT. Its translation is CASQRSGGDTEAFF.

The chain has TRBV19 and TRBJ1-2; 8 nucleotides align to TRBD1. V lost 4 bases to trimming and J lost 5 bases; unmatched junction nucleotides: 9. The CDR3 runs 15 residues. The germline V gene encodes CDR1 LNHDA and CDR2 SQIVND (reference sequence). The CDR3 reads CASSTARGQAYGYTF. DNA for the CDR3: TGTGCCAGTAGTACCGCCCGGGGACAGGCTTATGGCTACACCTTC.

This clonotype was observed many times. The V and J genes are TRBV20-1 and TRBJ2-2; no reliable D call. The V gene lost 1 base and the J gene lost 1 base, with 4 bases spanning the gap. The CDR3 is made up of 13 amino acids. The V gene's germline CDR1 is DFQATT and CDR2 SNEGSKA (reference sequence). CDR3 sequence: CSARGGNTGELFF. The CDR3 region has the DNA TGCAGTGCTAGAGGTGGGAACACCGGGGAGCTGTTTTTT.

This chain links TRBV20-1 with TRBJ2-7, with 7 bases identical to TRBD1. The V gene's germline CDR1 is DFQATT and CDR2 SNEGSKA (reference sequence). The CDR3 totals 15 residues. V shed 4 bases, J shed 4 bases, and the junction held 13 bases outside the gene matches. The CDR3 nucleotides are TGCAGTGCTACCCGCCCTGGACAGGCGGCGTACGAGCAGTACTTC. This sequence encodes CSATRPGQAAYEQYF.

This clonotype appeared a few times. The rearrangement links TRBV7-2 to TRBJ1-3; 7 bases fit TRBD1. The length of the CDR3 is 17 residues. The germline V gene has CDR1 SGHTA and CDR2 FQGNSA. V shed 4 bases and J 6 bases; nucleotides not matched to a gene: 15. The CDR3 sequence is CASSWLPLTGSANTIYF. The CDR3 DNA follows: TGTGCCAGCAGCTGGCTCCCCTTGACAGGGTCAGCAAACACCATATATTTT.

This clonotype was observed at least ten times. V is TRBV2 and J is TRBJ2-7; D gene unclear. CDR3 length: 14 residues. Germline V gives CDR1 SNHLY, CDR2 FYNNEI. V was clipped by 0 bases and J by 1 base, with 7 bases between them. The CDR3 DNA reads TGTGCCAGCAGTGAAGCCAAGGGTTCCTACGAGCAGTACTTC. This encodes CASSEAKGSYEQYF.

The J gene is TRBJ1-5, the V gene TRBV20-1; the D gene is possibly TRBD1 (6 bases). CDR1 is DFQATT, CDR2 SNEGSKA, per germline (reference sequence). This CDR3 region has 15 residues. V lost 1 base and J lost 3, with 13 bases in between. For the CDR3, the DNA is TGCAGTGCTAGAGTCCCAGGGGCCGCCAATCAGCCCCAGCATTTT. This sequence encodes CSARVPGAANQPQHF.

For this clonotype: One base away lies a much larger clone, so this may be a sequencing read error. The chain employs TRBV10-3 and TRBJ1-1; 8 bases are shared with TRBD1. Germline V gene lookup returns CDR1 ENHRY and CDR2 SYGVKD. The CDR3 is made up of 15 amino acids. CDR3 in amino acids: CAVSESGGPNTEAFF. The DNA for the CDR3 is TGTGCCGTCAGTGAATCAGGGGGCCCGAACACTGAAGCTTTCTTT.

The chain employs TRBV29-1 and TRBJ2-7, with D possibly being TRBD2 (5 bases). The CDR3 consists of 15 residues. Germline V gene data show CDR1 as SQVTM and CDR2 as ANQGSEA. Trimming left V 0 bases short and J 1 base short, with 13 bases between. The CDR3 DNA sequence: TGCAGCGTTGAAGAAGGAGGACCCAGGTCCTACGAGCAGTACTTC. This sequence encodes CSVEEGGPRSYEQYF.

This clonotype was found many times. The chain joins TRBV29-1 to TRBJ1-6; D is possibly TRBD1 (6 bases). The CDR3 consists of 12 residues. V gave up 4 bases and J gave up 7 bases, with 8 bases separating them. Germline V gene data show CDR1 as SQVTM and CDR2 as ANQGSEA. The CDR3 DNA reads as TGCAGCGTTGCTACAGGGAATTCACCCCTCCACTTT. This gives the protein CSVATGNSPLHF.

This clonotype was found many times. This may come from a read error, since a much larger clone is one base off. The chain employs TRBV10-3 and TRBJ1-5, with 9 bases fitting TRBD1. This CDR3 comprises 12 residues. Germline lookup yields CDR1 ENHRY and CDR2 SYGVKD. Trimming took 10 bases from V and 6 from J; bases not matched to a gene: 4. The CDR3 sequence is CATGTGSQPQHF. DNA of the CDR3: TGTGCCACCGGGACAGGGAGTCAGCCCCAGCATTTT.

This clonotype was detected only once. The chain carries TRBV29-1 and TRBJ1-1; 9 bases align to TRBD1. From germline, CDR1 is SQVTM and CDR2 ANQGSEA. The CDR3 totals 13 residues. Unmatched junction bases numbered 3, after V lost 7 bases and J lost 0 bases. The CDR3 DNA follows: TGCAGCGCCGGACAGGGGATGAACACTGAAGCTTTCTTT. This gives the protein CSAGQGMNTEAFF.

This clonotype was seen many times. The gene calls are TRBV5-1 and TRBJ2-6; unclear D gene. Trimming removed 4 bases at V and 2 bases at J, with 10 bases between. The CDR3 extends over 15 amino acids. Germline values: CDR1 SGHRS, CDR2 YFSETQ. CDR3 in DNA: TGCGCCAGCAGCGTAATGGGAACTGGGGCCAACGTCCTGACTTTC. Protein product: CASSVMGTGANVLTF.

V gene TRBV20-1 combines with J gene TRBJ1-1, with 7 bases lining up with TRBD1. The trim removed 1 base at V and 6 bases at J, leaving 5 bases unmatched. The CDR3 has 13 amino acids. Germline-derived CDR1 and CDR2 are DFQATT and SNEGSKA (reference sequence). The CDR3 sequence: CSARADRAPEAFF. The CDR3 DNA sequence: TGCAGTGCTAGAGCAGACAGGGCGCCTGAAGCTTTCTTT.

In this sample, this clonotype turned up a few times. The chain links TRBV9 to TRBJ2-7; D might be TRBD1 or TRBD2, each matching 5 bases. Trimming cost V 3 bases and J 0 bases, with 13 bases left between them. The CDR3 loop spans 15 amino acids. Germline CDR1 is SGDLS and CDR2 is YYNGEE. For the CDR3, the DNA is TGTGCCAGCAGCGCTACACTAGGGGACTCCTACGAGCAGTACTTC. Protein product: CASSATLGDSYEQYF.

The table lists this clonotype with a few counts. The chain is built from TRBV12-3 or TRBV12-4 and TRBJ1-5; 7 bases map to TRBD1. The V segment lost 2 bases and the J segment 5 bases; nucleotides outside the gene matches: 6. The CDR3 has 15 residues. The CDR3 region has the DNA TGTGCCAGCAGTTTAACAGGGGCTCTGGATCAGCCCCAGCATTTT. Translation: CASSLTGALDQPQHF.

This chain links TRBV9 with TRBJ2-7; perhaps TRBD1 as D (6 bases). Trimming stripped 3 bases from V and 2 bases from J, with 18 bases between. The CDR3 runs to 16 residues. Germline V gene lookup returns CDR1 SGDLS and CDR2 YYNGEE. The CDR3 loop is CASSANRQVLTYEQYF. In nucleotides, the CDR3 is TGTGCCAGCAGCGCGAACCGACAGGTACTCACCTACGAGCAGTACTTC.